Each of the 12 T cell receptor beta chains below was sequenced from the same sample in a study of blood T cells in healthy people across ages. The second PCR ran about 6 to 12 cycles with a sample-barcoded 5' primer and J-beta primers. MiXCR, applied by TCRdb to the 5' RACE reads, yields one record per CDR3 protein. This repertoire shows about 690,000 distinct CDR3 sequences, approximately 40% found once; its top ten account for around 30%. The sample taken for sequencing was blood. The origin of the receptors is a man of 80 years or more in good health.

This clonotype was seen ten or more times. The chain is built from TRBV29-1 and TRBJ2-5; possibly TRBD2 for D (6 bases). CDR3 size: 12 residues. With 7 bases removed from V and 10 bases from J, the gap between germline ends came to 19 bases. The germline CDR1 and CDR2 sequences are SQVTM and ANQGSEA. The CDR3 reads CSGGRQGGSQYF. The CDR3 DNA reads TGCAGCGGCGGGCGTCAGGGAGGTAGCCAGTACTTC.

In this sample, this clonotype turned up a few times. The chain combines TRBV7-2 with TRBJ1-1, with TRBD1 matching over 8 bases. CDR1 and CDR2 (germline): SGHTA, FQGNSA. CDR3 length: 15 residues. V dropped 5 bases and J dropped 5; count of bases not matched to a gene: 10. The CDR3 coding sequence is TGTGCCAGCAGCAAACAGGGGGGAGTTTCGACTGAAGCTTTCTTT. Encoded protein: CASSKQGGVSTEAFF.

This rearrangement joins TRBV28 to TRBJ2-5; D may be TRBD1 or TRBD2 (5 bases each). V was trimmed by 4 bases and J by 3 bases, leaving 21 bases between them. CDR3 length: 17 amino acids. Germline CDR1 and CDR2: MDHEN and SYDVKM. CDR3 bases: TGTGCCAGCAGTTGGAACTACGGGGCTGGTAGTAAAGAGACCCAGTACTTC. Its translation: CASSWNYGAGSKETQYF.

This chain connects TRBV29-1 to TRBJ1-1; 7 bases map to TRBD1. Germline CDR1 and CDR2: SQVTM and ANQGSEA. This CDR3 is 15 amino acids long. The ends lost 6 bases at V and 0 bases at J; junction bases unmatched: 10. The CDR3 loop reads CSVHRDSLLNTEAFF. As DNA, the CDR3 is TGCAGCGTACACCGGGACAGCCTATTGAACACTGAAGCTTTCTTT.

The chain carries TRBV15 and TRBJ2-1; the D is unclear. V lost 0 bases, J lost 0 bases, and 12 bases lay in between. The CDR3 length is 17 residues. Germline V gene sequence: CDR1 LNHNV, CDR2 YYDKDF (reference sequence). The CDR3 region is CATSRDHGVNSYNEQFF. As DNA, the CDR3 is TGTGCCACCAGCAGAGATCATGGGGTTAACTCCTACAATGAGCAGTTCTTC. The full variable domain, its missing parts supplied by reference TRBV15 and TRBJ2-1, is DAMVIQNPRYQVTQFGKPVTLSCSQTLNHNVMYWYQQKSSQAPKLLFHYYDKDFNNEADTPDNFQSRRPNTSFCFLDIRSPGLGDTAMYLCATSRDHGVNSYNEQFFGPGTRLTVL.

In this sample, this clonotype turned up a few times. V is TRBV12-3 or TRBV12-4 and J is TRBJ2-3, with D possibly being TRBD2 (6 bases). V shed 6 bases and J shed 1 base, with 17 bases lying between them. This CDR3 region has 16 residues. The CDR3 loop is CASSPSQRAGTDTQYF. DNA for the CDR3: TGTGCCAGCAGCCCGAGTCAGCGGGCGGGCACAGATACGCAGTATTTT.

The CDR3 nucleotides read TGCAGTGTAGGGGGTAGGGCAGTCCGATGGGAGACCCAGTACTTC. Protein product: CSVGGRAVRWETQYF. The rearrangement joins TRBV20-1 to TRBJ2-5; D possibly corresponds to TRBD1 (6 bases). There are 15 residues in the CDR3. The V end was cut by 7 bases, the J end by 5 bases, with 23 bases between. CDR1 DFQATT and CDR2 SNEGSKA come from the germline V gene (reference sequence).

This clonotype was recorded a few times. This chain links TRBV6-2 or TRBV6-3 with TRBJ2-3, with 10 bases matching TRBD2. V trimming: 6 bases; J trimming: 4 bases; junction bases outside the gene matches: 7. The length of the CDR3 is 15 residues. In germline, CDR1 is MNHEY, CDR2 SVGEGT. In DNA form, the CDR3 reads TGTGCCAGCAGCCAGTTAGCGGGGGGACCAGATACGCAGTATTTT. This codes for CASSQLAGGPDTQYF.

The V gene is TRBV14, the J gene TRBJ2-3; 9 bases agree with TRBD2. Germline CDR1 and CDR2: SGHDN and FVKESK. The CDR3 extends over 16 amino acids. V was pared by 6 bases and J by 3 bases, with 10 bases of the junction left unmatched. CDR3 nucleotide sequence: TGTGCCAGCAGTCAACCGGGACTAGCAATGACAGATACGCAGTATTTT. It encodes CASSQPGLAMTDTQYF.

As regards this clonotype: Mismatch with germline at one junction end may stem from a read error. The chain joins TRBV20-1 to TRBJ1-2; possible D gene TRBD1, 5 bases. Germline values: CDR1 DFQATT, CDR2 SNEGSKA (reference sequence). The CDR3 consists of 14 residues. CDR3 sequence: CSAPLRQGNYGYTF. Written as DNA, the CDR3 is TGCAGTGCTCCCCTGCGGCAGGGAAACTACGGCTACACCTTC.

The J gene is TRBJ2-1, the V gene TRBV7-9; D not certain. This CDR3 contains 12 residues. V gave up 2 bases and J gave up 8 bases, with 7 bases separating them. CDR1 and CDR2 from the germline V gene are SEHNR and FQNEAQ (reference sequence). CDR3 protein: CASSLFVDEQFF. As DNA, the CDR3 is TGTGCCAGCAGCTTATTCGTTGATGAGCAGTTCTTC.

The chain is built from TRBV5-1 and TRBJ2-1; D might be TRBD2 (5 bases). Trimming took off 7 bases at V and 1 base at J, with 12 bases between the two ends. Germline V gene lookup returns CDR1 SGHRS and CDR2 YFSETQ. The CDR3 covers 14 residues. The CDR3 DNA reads TGCGCCAGCCACGGGGTAGGGTCCTACAATGAGCAGTTCTTC. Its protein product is CASHGVGSYNEQFF.